The sequence of this T cell receptor (beta chain) was determined in a study of TET2 disruption in CD19-targeted CAR T cells. As to this clone: The antigen remains undetermined. The missing CDR3 end, 3 residues past where the read stops, is filled in from the germline J gene.

The CDR3 consists of 15 residues. The V segment lost 5 bases and the J segment 4 bases; nucleotides outside the gene matches: 5. The germline V gene has CDR1 LGHNT and CDR2 FRNRAP. Treatment noted: autologous CTL019 cells: CD19 CAR with 4-1BB and CD3 zeta domains. The CD19 CAR carried TCR zeta and 4-1BB signaling domains. The starting T cells for CTL019 came from a peripheral blood leukapheresis. Here immunoSEQ multiplex PCR was the method, and the copy in TCRdb shows in-frame clones only, minus some. The sample totals 20,000 to 30,000 clones; its top ten clones hold less than 2%. Sequenced material: CD8- CAR+ T cells sorted from cultured blood T cells, taken for CD19 CAR T cell therapy. The subset is: CD8-negative CAR-positive T cells from the infusion product. The V and J genes are TRBV12-5 and TRBJ1-4, with 9 bases matching TRBD1. This TCR came from a man between 65 and 80 years old with chronic lymphocytic leukemia. This CDR3 reads CASGPGQGFNEKLFF. The sequenced CDR3 bases are TGTGCTAGTGGTCCGGGACAGGGCTTTAATGAAAAA.